This T cell receptor beta chain was recorded in a study of blood T cells in healthy people across ages. Through a sample-barcoded 5' primer and a J-beta primer mix, a second PCR was run for roughly 7 to 11 cycles. A 12-random-nucleotide template-switch adaptor tagged each cDNA molecule. Sequencing of every sample gave 2.5 million or more CDR3-containing paired-end reads. One entry per CDR3 protein, called by TCRdb with MiXCR from the 5' RACE reads. Among roughly 930,000 distinct CDR3 sequences listed, about 44% were seen once. This clonotype was observed once. Antigen unknown. Study-wide results and caveats: More naive CD4+ cells and higher diversity marked long-lived donors relative to aged donors.

At least 6 micrograms of total RNA were extracted per sample. The CDR3 covers 15 residues. J lost 0 bases, V lost 6 bases, and 4 bases had no gene match. Germline CDR1 reads ENHRY; CDR2 reads SYGVKD. The specimen was blood. The chain has TRBV10-3 and TRBJ2-1, with 8 bases aligning to TRBD1. The sequence came from a man between 25 and 39 years old in good health. The CDR3 DNA follows: TGTGCCATCAGAGACAGGGGAAGCTCCTACAATGAGCAGTTCTTC. Its protein is CAIRDRGSSYNEQFF.